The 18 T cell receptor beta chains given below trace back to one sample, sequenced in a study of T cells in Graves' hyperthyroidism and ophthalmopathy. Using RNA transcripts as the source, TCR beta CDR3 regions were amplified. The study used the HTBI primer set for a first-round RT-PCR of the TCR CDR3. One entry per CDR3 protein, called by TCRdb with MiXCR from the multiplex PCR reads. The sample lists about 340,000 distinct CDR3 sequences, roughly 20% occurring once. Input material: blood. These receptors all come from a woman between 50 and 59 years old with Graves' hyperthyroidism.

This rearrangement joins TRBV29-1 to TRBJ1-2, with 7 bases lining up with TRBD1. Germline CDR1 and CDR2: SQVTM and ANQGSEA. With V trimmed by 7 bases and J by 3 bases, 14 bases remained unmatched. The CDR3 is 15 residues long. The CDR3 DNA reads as TGCAGCGGTGGAGGAGAGGGGGCGCGGGACTATGGCTACACCTTC. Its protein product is CSGGGEGARDYGYTF.

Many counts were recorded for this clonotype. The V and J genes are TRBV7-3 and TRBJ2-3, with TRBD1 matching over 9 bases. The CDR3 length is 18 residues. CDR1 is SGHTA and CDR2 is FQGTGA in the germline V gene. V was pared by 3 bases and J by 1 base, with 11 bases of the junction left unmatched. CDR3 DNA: TGTGCCAGCAGCTTGGGACAGGGATTGTCCCTCGGCACAGATACGCAGTATTTT. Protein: CASSLGQGLSLGTDTQYF. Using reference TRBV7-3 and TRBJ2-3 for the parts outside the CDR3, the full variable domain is GAGVSQTPSNKVTEKGKYVELRCDPISGHTALYWYRQSLGQGPEFLIYFQGTGAADDSGLPNDRFFAVRPEGSVSTLKIQRTERGDSAVYLCASSLGQGLSLGTDTQYFGPGTRLTVL.

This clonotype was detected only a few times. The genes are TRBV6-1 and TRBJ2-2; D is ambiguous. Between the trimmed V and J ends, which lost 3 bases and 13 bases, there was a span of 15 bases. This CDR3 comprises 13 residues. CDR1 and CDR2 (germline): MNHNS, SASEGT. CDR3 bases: TGTGCCAGCAGTGAGTTTTCCCCGGATGGGCTGTTTTTT. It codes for CASSEFSPDGLFF.

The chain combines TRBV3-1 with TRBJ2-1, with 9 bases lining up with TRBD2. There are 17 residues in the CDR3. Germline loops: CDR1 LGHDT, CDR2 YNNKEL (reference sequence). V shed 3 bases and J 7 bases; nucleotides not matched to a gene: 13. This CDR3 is CASSQDRAGGLENEQFF. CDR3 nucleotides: TGTGCCAGCAGCCAGGATAGGGCGGGGGGGCTTGAGAATGAGCAGTTCTTC.

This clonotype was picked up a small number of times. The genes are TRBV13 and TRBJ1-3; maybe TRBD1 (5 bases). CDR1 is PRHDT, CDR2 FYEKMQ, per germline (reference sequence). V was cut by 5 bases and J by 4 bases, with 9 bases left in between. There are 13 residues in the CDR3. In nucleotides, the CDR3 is TGTGCCAGCAGCCCCCGGACAGGAAACACCATATATTTT. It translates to CASSPRTGNTIYF.

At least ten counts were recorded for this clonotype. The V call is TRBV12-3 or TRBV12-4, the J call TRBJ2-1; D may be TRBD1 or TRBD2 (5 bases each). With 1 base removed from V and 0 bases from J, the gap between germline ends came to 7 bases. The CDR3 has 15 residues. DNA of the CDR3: TGTGCCAGCAGTTTAGGGGACGGCTCCTACAATGAGCAGTTCTTC. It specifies CASSLGDGSYNEQFF.

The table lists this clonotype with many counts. The CDR3 DNA follows: TGTGCCAGCAGCCTCATCCTTTTTCGGCACAATGAGCAGTTCTTC. As protein: CASSLILFRHNEQFF. The rearrangement joins TRBV7-3 to TRBJ2-1; D is unresolved. The CDR3 contains 15 residues. From germline, CDR1 is SGHTA and CDR2 FQGTGA. Trimming left V 5 bases short and J 5 bases short, with 16 bases between.

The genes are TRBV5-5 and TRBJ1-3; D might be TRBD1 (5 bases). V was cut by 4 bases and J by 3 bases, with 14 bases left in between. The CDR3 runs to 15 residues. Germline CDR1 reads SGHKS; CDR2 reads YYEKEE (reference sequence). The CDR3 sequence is CASSGEGRIGNTIYF. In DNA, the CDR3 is TGTGCCAGCAGCGGCGAGGGACGTATTGGAAACACCATATATTTT.

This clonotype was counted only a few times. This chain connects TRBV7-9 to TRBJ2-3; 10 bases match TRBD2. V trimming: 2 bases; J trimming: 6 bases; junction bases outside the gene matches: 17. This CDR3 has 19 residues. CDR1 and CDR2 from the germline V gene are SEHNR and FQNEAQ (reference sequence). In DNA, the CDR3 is TGTGCCAGCAGCTTAACGAAGCTAGCGGGGGCGACACCGGCCGATACGCAGTATTTT. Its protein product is CASSLTKLAGATPADTQYF.

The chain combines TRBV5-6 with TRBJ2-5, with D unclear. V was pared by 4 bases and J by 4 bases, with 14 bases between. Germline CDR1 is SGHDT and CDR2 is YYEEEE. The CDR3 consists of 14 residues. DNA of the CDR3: TGTGCCAGCAGCCCGACCGTGCCTCGAGAGACCCAGTACTTC. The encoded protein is CASSPTVPRETQYF.

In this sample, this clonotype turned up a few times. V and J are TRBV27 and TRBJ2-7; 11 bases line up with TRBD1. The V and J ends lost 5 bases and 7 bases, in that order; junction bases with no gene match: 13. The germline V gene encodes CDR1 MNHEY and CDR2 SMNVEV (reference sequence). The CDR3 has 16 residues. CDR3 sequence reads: CASSPGQGALRGEQYF. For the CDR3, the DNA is TGTGCCAGCAGTCCCGGACAGGGGGCGCTTAGGGGTGAGCAGTACTTC.

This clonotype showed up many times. CDR3 nucleotide sequence: TGCAGTGCTAGTCCCGGGACTAGCGGGAGGAATGAGCAGTTCTTC. Amino acid sequence: CSASPGTSGRNEQFF. The chain employs TRBV20-1 and TRBJ2-1; 15 positions match TRBD2. In germline, CDR1 is DFQATT, CDR2 SNEGSKA (reference sequence). The CDR3 totals 15 residues. V was pared by 3 bases and J by 7 bases, with 4 bases of the junction left unmatched.

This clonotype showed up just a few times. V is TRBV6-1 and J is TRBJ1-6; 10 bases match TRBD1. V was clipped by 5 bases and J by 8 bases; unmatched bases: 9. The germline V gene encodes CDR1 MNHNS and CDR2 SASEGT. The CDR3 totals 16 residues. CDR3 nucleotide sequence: TGTGCCAGCAGTACTCCGACAGGGGGCTGGGATTCACCCCTCCACTTT. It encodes CASSTPTGGWDSPLHF.

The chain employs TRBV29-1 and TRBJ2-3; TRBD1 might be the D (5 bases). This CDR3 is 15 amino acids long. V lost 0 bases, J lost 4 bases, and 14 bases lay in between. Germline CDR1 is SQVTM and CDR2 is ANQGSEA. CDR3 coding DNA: TGCAGCGTTGAAGATCTCAGGGTTAGGCCAGATACGCAGTATTTT. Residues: CSVEDLRVRPDTQYF.

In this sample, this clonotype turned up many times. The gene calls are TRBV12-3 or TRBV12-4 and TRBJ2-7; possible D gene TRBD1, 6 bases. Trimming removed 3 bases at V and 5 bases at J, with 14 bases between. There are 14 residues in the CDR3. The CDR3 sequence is CASSFSQGKDEQYF. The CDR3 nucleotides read TGTGCCAGCAGTTTTTCACAGGGTAAGGACGAGCAGTACTTC.

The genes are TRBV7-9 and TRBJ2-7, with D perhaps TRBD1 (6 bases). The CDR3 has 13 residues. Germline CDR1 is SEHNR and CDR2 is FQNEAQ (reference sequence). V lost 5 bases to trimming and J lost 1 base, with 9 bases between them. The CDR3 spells CASSEDSSYEQYF. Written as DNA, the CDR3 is TGTGCCAGCAGCGAGGACAGTTCCTACGAGCAGTACTTC.

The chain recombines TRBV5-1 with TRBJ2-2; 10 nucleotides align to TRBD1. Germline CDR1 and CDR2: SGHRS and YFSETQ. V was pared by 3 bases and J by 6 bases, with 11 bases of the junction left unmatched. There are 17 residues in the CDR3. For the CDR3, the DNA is TGCGCCAGCAGCTCGGGACAGGGGAGTCGAAATTCCGGGGAGCTGTTTTTT. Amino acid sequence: CASSSGQGSRNSGELFF.

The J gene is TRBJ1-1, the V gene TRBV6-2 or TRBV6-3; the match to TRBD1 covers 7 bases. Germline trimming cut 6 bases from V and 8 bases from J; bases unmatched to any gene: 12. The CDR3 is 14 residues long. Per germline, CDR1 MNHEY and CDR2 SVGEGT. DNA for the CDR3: TGTGCCAGCAGAAACAGGGGAGAACTACAGGAAGCTTTCTTT. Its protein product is CASRNRGELQEAFF.